These 27 T cell receptor beta chains share one sample of origin, sequenced in a study of CD8 T cells in ankylosing spondylitis. TCRdb re-called the 5' RACE reads with MiXCR, one entry per CDR3 protein. The sample holds around 28,000 distinct CDR3 sequences, under 40% seen once. The source material was synovial fluid, either unsorted or a sorted T cell fraction (not recorded which). These receptors were taken from a male donor with ankylosing spondylitis.

This clonotype was seen only a few times. The chain has TRBV12-3 or TRBV12-4 and TRBJ1-6; 12 positions match TRBD1. J was trimmed by 10 bases and V by 7 bases; bases with no gene match: 8. CDR3 size: 15 residues. The DNA for the CDR3 is TGTGCCAGCACTTCCGGGACAGGGGGCCGGTCACCCCTCCACTTT. Translating it yields CASTSGTGGRSPLHF.

The rearrangement links TRBV20-1 to TRBJ2-1; D is undetermined. V lost 3 bases and J lost 4, with 7 bases in between. The CDR3 extends over 12 amino acids. Germline assignment: CDR1 DFQATT and CDR2 SNEGSKA (reference sequence). The CDR3 reads CSARSLYNEQFF. CDR3 DNA: TGCAGTGCTAGGAGCCTTTACAATGAGCAGTTCTTC.

The J gene is TRBJ1-4, the V gene TRBV20-1; D is possibly TRBD1 (5 bases). The V end lost 6 bases, the J end lost 0 bases, and 17 bases lay between the germline ends. The CDR3 consists of 16 residues. Germline V gives CDR1 DFQATT, CDR2 SNEGSKA (reference sequence). CDR3 protein: CSALGGDKATNEKLFF. The CDR3 DNA is TGCAGTGCCCTTGGGGGAGATAAGGCAACTAATGAAAAACTGTTTTTT.

For the CDR3, the DNA is TGTGCCAGCAGCCCTAGACGGCCCTCCTACGAGCAGTACTTC. Translation: CASSPRRPSYEQYF. The chain employs TRBV11-2 and TRBJ2-7; D remains ambiguous. Trimming took off 5 bases at V and 0 bases at J, with 11 bases between the two ends. Looked up from germline, CDR1 is SGHAT and CDR2 is FQNNGV. CDR3 length: 14 residues.

This chain uses TRBV7-9 with TRBJ2-1, with 8 positions matching TRBD1. V dropped 2 bases and J dropped 9; count of bases not matched to a gene: 12. This CDR3 comprises 16 residues. The germline gives CDR1 SEHNR, CDR2 FQNEAQ (reference sequence). The CDR3 bases are TGTGCCAGCAGCTTAATCGGGACAGGCCTTCAAGGTGAGCAGTTCTTC. Encoded protein: CASSLIGTGLQGEQFF.

The rearrangement joins TRBV20-1 to TRBJ2-1, with D hard to call. V lost 1 base and J lost 0, with 7 bases in between. Germline CDR1 and CDR2: DFQATT and SNEGSKA (reference sequence). This CDR3 is 14 amino acids long. CDR3 nucleotide sequence: TGCAGTGCTAGAGTCGTGAGCTCCTACAATGAGCAGTTCTTC. Amino acids: CSARVVSSYNEQFF.

At least ten counts were recorded for this clonotype. The chain couples TRBV4-2 to TRBJ2-7, with a tentative D call TRBD2 (6 bases). V lost 4 bases and J 3 bases, leaving 10 bases between the germline ends. Germline CDR1 is LGHNA and CDR2 is YNFKEQ. There are 13 residues in the CDR3. This CDR3 is CASSPGLLYEQYF. In nucleotides, the CDR3 is TGTGCCAGCAGCCCGGGACTCCTCTACGAGCAGTACTTC.

The chain joins TRBV19 to TRBJ2-1, with 10 bases matching TRBD2. Germline trimming cut 5 bases from V and 7 bases from J; bases unmatched to any gene: 14. The CDR3 spans 17 residues. Looked up from germline, CDR1 is LNHDA and CDR2 is SQIVND (reference sequence). The CDR3 protein is CASSPISPSGRKNEQFF. The CDR3 DNA is TGTGCCAGTAGTCCAATATCCCCTAGCGGGAGAAAGAATGAGCAGTTCTTC.

The rearrangement joins TRBV9 to TRBJ2-1; 9 bases line up with TRBD2. The germline CDR1 and CDR2 sequences are SGDLS and YYNGEE. This CDR3 spans 15 amino acids. The V segment lost 0 bases and the J segment 3 bases; nucleotides outside the gene matches: 1. The CDR3, as DNA: TGTGCCAGCAGCGTAGTTAGCGGGAGCTACAATGAGCAGTTCTTC. Encoded protein: CASSVVSGSYNEQFF.

The chain is built from TRBV13 and TRBJ1-2; unclear D gene. Trimming cost V 1 base and J 14 bases, with 14 bases left between them. Germline V gene data show CDR1 as PRHDT and CDR2 as FYEKMQ (reference sequence). The CDR3 spans 12 residues. CDR3 sequence reads: CASSLESRSETF. CDR3 sequence (DNA): TGTGCCAGCAGCTTAGAATCCAGGTCTGAGACCTTC.

This clonotype has a handful of counts. J is TRBJ1-2 and V is TRBV6-6, with D unresolved. Trimming pared 2 bases from V and 6 bases from J, leaving 4 bases between. The CDR3 covers 11 residues. Germline values: CDR1 MNHNY, CDR2 SVGAGI (reference sequence). The CDR3 DNA is TGTGCCAGCAGTTACATGGATGGCTACACCTTC. Its translation: CASSYMDGYTF.

The CDR3 loop is CASSLLASYEQYF. Here the CDR3 DNA reads TGTGCCAGCAGTTTATTGGCATCTTACGAGCAGTACTTC. This sequence joins TRBV27 and TRBJ2-7; D is uncertain. The V end was cut by 1 base, the J end by 4 bases, with 8 bases between. Looked up from germline, CDR1 is MNHEY and CDR2 is SMNVEV (reference sequence). This CDR3 comprises 13 residues.

This clonotype was observed a few times. The rearrangement links TRBV3-1 to TRBJ2-2; D assignment may be TRBD1 or TRBD2 (5 bases each). CDR1 and CDR2 (germline): LGHDT, YNNKEL (reference sequence). The CDR3 sequence is 17 residues long. Trimming cost V 3 bases and J 0 bases, with 14 bases left between them. CDR3 nucleotide sequence: TGTGCCAGCAGCCAGTACATCGGGACGGCGAACACCGGGGAGCTGTTTTTT. Amino acid sequence: CASSQYIGTANTGELFF.

The V gene is TRBV5-1, the J gene TRBJ2-2; D might be TRBD2 (5 bases). The CDR3 length is 16 residues. Trimming removed 4 bases at V and 4 bases at J, with 17 bases between. Per the germline V gene, CDR1 is SGHRS and CDR2 is YFSETQ. CDR3 sequence reads: CASSPDRGLSTGELFF. As DNA, the CDR3 is TGCGCCAGCAGCCCGGATCGGGGTCTGAGCACCGGGGAGCTGTTTTTT.

CDR3 bases: TGTGCCAGCAGCGCTAATCCACTAGCGGGAAGGAAGAATGAGCAGTTCTTC. It translates to CASSANPLAGRKNEQFF. This chain links TRBV9 with TRBJ2-1; 10 positions match TRBD2. V lost 3 bases and J lost 7; bases outside the gene matches: 13. The germline CDR1 and CDR2 sequences are SGDLS and YYNGEE. CDR3 length: 17 amino acids.

This clonotype was found a few times. The V and J genes are TRBV4-2 and TRBJ2-1; D unresolved. The V gene's germline CDR1 is LGHNA and CDR2 YNFKEQ. The CDR3 runs to 14 residues. Trimming took 2 bases from V and 4 from J, leaving 9 bases between them. CDR3 nucleotides: TGTGCCAGCAGCCAACCCGAGTCATACAATGAGCAGTTCTTC. Its translation is CASSQPESYNEQFF.

CDR3 sequence reads: CSEGGDSGSTYEQYV. The CDR3, as DNA: TGCAGTGAGGGGGGGGATAGCGGGAGCACCTACGAGCAGTACGTC. The V call is TRBV20-1, the J call TRBJ2-7, with TRBD2 matching 9 bases. The V gene end was trimmed by 7 bases and the J gene end by 2 bases; junction bases not matched to a gene: 12. There are 15 residues in the CDR3. The V gene's germline CDR1 is DFQATT and CDR2 SNEGSKA (reference sequence).

The sample holds a few counts of this clonotype. The chain couples TRBV20-1 to TRBJ1-2; 9 nucleotides agree with TRBD1. Germline assignment: CDR1 DFQATT and CDR2 SNEGSKA (reference sequence). The V and J ends lost 3 bases and 4 bases, in that order; junction bases with no gene match: 9. The length of the CDR3 is 15 residues. This CDR3 is CSASAYRGLSYGYTF. As DNA, the CDR3 is TGCAGTGCTAGCGCCTACAGGGGGCTGTCCTATGGCTACACCTTC.

The CDR3 here is CASSYSTGGTTEAFF. CDR3 bases: TGTGCCAGCAGTTACTCGACAGGGGGTACGACTGAAGCTTTCTTT. The V call is TRBV6-5, the J call TRBJ1-1; 9 nucleotides line up with TRBD1. CDR1 and CDR2 (germline): MNHEY, SVGAGI. The CDR3 consists of 15 residues. With 0 bases clipped from V and 5 bases from J, the junction kept 4 bases outside the gene matches.

The CDR3 region is CASTTTGPREQYF. The DNA for the CDR3 is TGTGCCAGCACTACTACGGGCCCCCGGGAGCAGTACTTC. This rearrangement joins TRBV12-3 or TRBV12-4 to TRBJ2-7; D is uncertain. The CDR3 has 13 residues. V was trimmed by 7 bases and J by 7 bases, leaving 17 bases between them.

This clonotype occurred a few times. The J gene is TRBJ1-1, the V gene TRBV14; D gene uncertain. The CDR3 consists of 13 residues. CDR1 and CDR2 from the germline V gene are SGHDN and FVKESK. V was clipped by 4 bases and J by 6 bases, with 12 bases between them. The CDR3: CASSPTSGAEAFF. CDR3 DNA: TGTGCCAGCAGCCCGACTTCGGGCGCTGAAGCTTTCTTT.

Written as DNA, the CDR3 is TGCGCCAGCAGCCAAGACGAGGGCAGGGGAAGCGAAAAACTGTTTTTT. Translated: CASSQDEGRGSEKLFF. The V gene is TRBV4-1, the J gene TRBJ1-4, with D possibly matching TRBD1 (6 bases). The CDR3 is 16 residues long. The germline V gene has CDR1 MGHRA and CDR2 YSYEKL. V was pared by 0 bases and J by 8 bases, with 16 bases between.

V usage is TRBV12-5 and J usage is TRBJ2-3, with 9 bases lining up with TRBD2. The V gene's germline CDR1 is LGHNT and CDR2 FRNRAP. After removal of 6 bases from V and 0 bases from J, the junction contained 16 bases not matched to a gene. This CDR3 is 19 amino acids long. The CDR3 DNA follows: TGTGCTAGTGGCCTAATTATTAACCTAGCGGGAACTAGCACAGATACGCAGTATTTT. As protein: CASGLIINLAGTSTDTQYF.

This sequence joins TRBV27 and TRBJ1-1; 11 bases match TRBD1. The CDR3 runs 14 residues. In germline, CDR1 is MNHEY, CDR2 SMNVEV (reference sequence). The J segment lost 4 bases and the V segment lost 6 bases, leaving 4 bases of the junction unmatched. CDR3: CASRDRGLGTEAFF. The DNA of the CDR3 is TGTGCCAGCAGGGACAGGGGGCTCGGCACTGAAGCTTTCTTT.

The V gene is TRBV7-9, the J gene TRBJ1-1; 10 bases are a match to TRBD1. The length of the CDR3 is 15 residues. CDR1 is SEHNR and CDR2 is FQNEAQ in the germline V gene (reference sequence). V was pared by 6 bases and J by 4 bases, with 8 bases of the junction left unmatched. CDR3 amino acids: CASRPAGTGATEAFF. The CDR3 bases are TGTGCCAGCAGACCCGCCGGGACAGGGGCCACTGAAGCTTTCTTT.

In its sample, this clonotype was seen many times. V usage is TRBV20-1 and J usage is TRBJ2-7; D remains unclear. This CDR3 is built from 13 residues. V was clipped by 3 bases and J by 0 bases, with 9 bases between them. Germline CDR1 DFQATT, CDR2 SNEGSKA (reference sequence). The CDR3 protein is CSARAHNSYEQYV. The CDR3 nucleotides read TGCAGTGCTAGGGCCCACAACTCCTACGAGCAGTACGTC.

This rearrangement joins TRBV13 to TRBJ2-4; 7 positions match TRBD2. The CDR3 length is 18 residues. Germline lookup yields CDR1 PRHDT and CDR2 FYEKMQ (reference sequence). The CDR3 spells CVDTTVSWREWPKNIQYF. CDR3 DNA: TGTGTTGATACCACTGTCAGTTGGCGGGAGTGGCCCAAAAACATTCAGTACTTC.